A single sample gave rise to the 19 T cell receptor beta chains below, sequenced in a study of blood T cells in healthy people across ages. With a J-beta primer mix and a sample-barcoded 5' primer, a second PCR ran about 7 to 11 cycles. TCRdb analysed the 5' RACE reads with MiXCR anew, one entry per CDR3 protein. The table includes some 900,000 distinct CDR3 sequences, 29% detected once. Sequencing was performed on blood. These receptors were obtained from an elderly woman in good health.

Regarding this clonotype: Possible read error: a much larger clone is one base away. The chain is built from TRBV15 and TRBJ1-6; 10 bases match TRBD1. This CDR3 region has 17 residues. Germline assignment: CDR1 LNHNV and CDR2 YYDKDF (reference sequence). CDR3 DNA sequence: TGTGCCACCAGCGAAAGGACAGGGGGTTCCTATAGTTCACCCCTCCACTTT. This sequence encodes CATSERTGGSYSSPLHF.

This clonotype was detected many times. The chain employs TRBV6-5 and TRBJ2-1; TRBD2 matches at 10 bases. Germline V gene lookup returns CDR1 MNHEY and CDR2 SVGAGI. With 5 bases clipped from V and 3 bases from J, the junction kept 7 bases outside the gene matches. This CDR3 has 16 residues. The CDR3 loop reads CASSLKRGGRYNEQFF. DNA of the CDR3: TGTGCCAGCAGTCTTAAGCGGGGGGGCCGCTACAATGAGCAGTTCTTC.

This clonotype has ten or more counts. CDR3 DNA: TGTGCCAGCAGTCGAGACAGGGCGCGAGGTCAGCCCCAGCATTTT. Its translation is CASSRDRARGQPQHF. The chain couples TRBV12-3 or TRBV12-4 to TRBJ1-5; 7 bases are a match to TRBD1. CDR3 length: 15 residues. With V trimmed by 5 bases and J by 6 bases, 10 bases remained unmatched.

J is TRBJ2-3 and V is TRBV20-1; D not certain. Germline V gene lookup returns CDR1 DFQATT and CDR2 SNEGSKA (reference sequence). CDR3 length equals 13 residues. The ends were cut back, 6 bases at V and 1 base at J, with 11 bases in the middle. The CDR3 nucleotides are TGCAGTGCCGAGAAGCCAGGCACAGATACGCAGTATTTT. Amino acids: CSAEKPGTDTQYF.

The sample holds one count of this clonotype. With a much larger clone just one base away, this may be a read error. V gene TRBV5-1 combines with J gene TRBJ2-1, with D unresolved. CDR3 length equals 12 residues. Germline CDR1 SGHRS, CDR2 YFSETQ. Written as DNA, the CDR3 is TGCGCTTGCGCGGAGCCGGGCTACGAGCAGTTCTTC. Its protein is CACAEPGYEQFF.

This clonotype has ten or more counts. V and J are TRBV5-1 and TRBJ2-1; possibly TRBD1 for D (5 bases). V lost 1 base and J lost 10, with 12 bases in between. CDR1 and CDR2 from the germline V gene are SGHRS and YFSETQ. The CDR3 is made up of 13 amino acids. The CDR3 reads CASSLIRGYEQFF. The CDR3 DNA reads TGCGCCAGCAGCTTGATTAGGGGTTACGAGCAGTTCTTC.

J is TRBJ1-2 and V is TRBV10-3; tentatively, D is TRBD1 (6 bases). This CDR3 comprises 13 residues. Trimming stripped 6 bases from V and 5 bases from J, with 13 bases between. From germline, CDR1 is ENHRY and CDR2 SYGVKD. CDR3 sequence: CAISARQEYGYTF. DNA for the CDR3: TGTGCCATCAGCGCCAGACAGGAATATGGCTACACCTTC.

In its sample, this clonotype was seen many times. The J gene is TRBJ2-1, the V gene TRBV7-8; D possibly corresponds to TRBD2 (5 bases). The V end was cut by 7 bases, the J end by 3 bases, with 13 bases between. The germline CDR1 and CDR2 sequences are SGHVS and FQNEAQ. This CDR3 has 14 residues. The DNA of the CDR3 is TGTGCCAGCACCCCAACGCGGGTCTACAATGAGCAGTTCTTC. Translating it yields CASTPTRVYNEQFF. The full variable domain, in which reference TRBV7-8 and TRBJ2-1 provide the parts outside the CDR3, is GAGVSQSPRYKVAKRGQDVALRCDPISGHVSLFWYQQALGQGPEFLTYFQNEAQLDKSGLPSDRFFAERPEGSVSTLKIQRTQQEDSAVYLCASTPTRVYNEQFFGPGTRLTVL.

A word on this clonotype: A much larger clone is a single base away; this may be a read error. The rearrangement links TRBV6-2 or TRBV6-3 to TRBJ2-7; possibly TRBD1 for D (5 bases). Germline V lookup: CDR1 MNHEY, CDR2 SVGEGT. V shed 6 bases and J shed 2 bases, with 20 bases lying between them. This CDR3 has 16 residues. This CDR3 reads CASRKLRQQVTYEQYF. The CDR3 bases are TGTGCCAGCAGGAAACTGAGACAGCAGGTAACCTACGAGCAGTACTTC.

About this clonotype itself: One base away lies a much larger clone, so this may be a sequencing read error. The chain links TRBV27 to TRBJ2-5; 7 bases are a match to TRBD2. Trimming at V came to 6 bases and at J to 0 bases, leaving 4 bases not matched to a gene. This CDR3 is built from 14 residues. From germline, CDR1 is MNHEY and CDR2 SMNVEV (reference sequence). The CDR3 sequence is CASRSGTNQETQYF. DNA of the CDR3: TGTGCCAGCAGGTCCGGGACTAACCAAGAGACCCAGTACTTC.

This rearrangement joins TRBV12-3 or TRBV12-4 to TRBJ1-1, with D unclear. The CDR3 consists of 12 residues. The germline V and J ends were trimmed by 6 bases and 9 bases, with 14 bases remaining between them. Here the CDR3 DNA reads TGTGCCAGCAGCCCCGCGCTTAGACAAGCTTTCTTT. It is translated as CASSPALRQAFF.

On this clonotype: A read error may produce the germline difference seen at one junction end. This chain uses TRBV6-5 with TRBJ2-1; 8 bases are shared with TRBD1. This CDR3 spans 16 amino acids. Germline V CDR1 and CDR2: MNHEY, SVGAGI. The CDR3 sequence: CASSYARTGRPNERYF. DNA of the CDR3: TGTGCCAGCAGTTACGCCAGGACAGGGCGGCCAAATGAGCGGTACTTC.

This clonotype was detected only a few times. The chain joins TRBV27 to TRBJ2-2, with D possibly called TRBD1 or TRBD2 (5 bases each). The CDR3 totals 15 residues. V was shortened by 2 bases and J by 6 bases, with 13 bases between the two germline ends. The germline V gene has CDR1 MNHEY and CDR2 SMNVEV (reference sequence). CDR3: CASSLRGSLPGELFF. DNA for the CDR3: TGTGCCAGCAGTTTACGGGGCTCGCTGCCCGGGGAGCTGTTTTTT.

To note about this clonotype: A much bigger clone sits one base away, suggesting this may be a read error. The V and J genes are TRBV5-1 and TRBJ2-5; 9 bases align to TRBD2. Germline V CDR1 and CDR2: SGHRS, YFSETQ. CDR3 length equals 15 residues. CDR3 sequence: CASSLELAGRENQYF. The CDR3 DNA reads as TGCGCCAGCAGCTTGGAGCTAGCGGGGAGGGAGAACCAGTACTTC.

This clonotype was observed many times. The chain links TRBV6-2 or TRBV6-3 to TRBJ2-1, with D unresolved. V lost 6 bases, J lost 8 bases, and 11 bases lay in between. This CDR3 is 12 amino acids long. The germline V gene has CDR1 MNHEY and CDR2 SVGEGT. The CDR3 region has the DNA TGTGCCAGCAGCCTACATTCAGATGAGCAGTTCTTC. Translation: CASSLHSDEQFF.

Of note for this clonotype: This may arise from a read error, as a much more abundant clone is one base away. The V gene is TRBV21-1, the J gene TRBJ2-3; the D segment call TRBD2 is taken from the table without a DNA check. TRBV21-1 is noted as a pseudogene. The CDR3 runs to 14 residues. CDR3 nucleotide sequence: TGTGCCTGCAGCAAATGCACTAGTGGAGATACGCAGTATTTT. Protein sequence: CACSKCTSGDTQYF.

This chain joins TRBV5-1 and TRBJ2-7; TRBD1 agrees at 10 bases. The trim removed 2 bases at V and 6 bases at J, leaving 2 bases unmatched. CDR1 SGHRS and CDR2 YFSETQ come from the germline V gene. The CDR3 spans 13 residues. This chain's CDR3 is CASSFGDRGEQYF. The CDR3 DNA reads TGCGCCAGCAGCTTCGGGGACAGGGGCGAGCAGTACTTC.

This clonotype was seen repeatedly, ten times or more. The rearrangement links TRBV4-1 to TRBJ2-5; no clear D gene. V was cut by 1 base and J by 5 bases, with 8 bases left in between. This CDR3 has 13 residues. CDR1 is MGHRA and CDR2 is YSYEKL in the germline V gene. The CDR3 DNA reads as TGCGCCAGCAGCCAAGTTCTACCGGAGACCCAGTACTTC. It is translated as CASSQVLPETQYF.

This clonotype was recorded many times. This chain uses TRBV5-6 with TRBJ2-4, with 7 bases aligning to TRBD2. With 2 bases clipped from V and 7 bases from J, the junction kept 3 bases outside the gene matches. Germline assignment: CDR1 SGHDT and CDR2 YYEEEE. The CDR3 is 13 amino acids. CDR3 DNA: TGTGCCAGCAGCTTAGCGGGGAGGAACATTCAGTACTTC. Translation gives CASSLAGRNIQYF. The variable domain in full, with the rest retrieved from reference TRBV5-6 and TRBJ2-4, is DAGVTQSPTHLIKTRGQQVTLRCSPKSGHDTVSWYQQALGQGPQFIFQYYEEEERQRGNFPDRFSGHQFPNYSSELNVNALLLGDSALYLCASSLAGRNIQYFGAGTRLSVL.